This is a list of T cell receptor beta chains from one sample in a study of T-cell reconstitution after alpha-beta-depleted transplantation in children. Via MiXCR, TCRdb re-called the PCR reads, giving one row per CDR3 protein. The table records a few hundred thousand distinct CDR3 sequences, 15% to 20% of them present only once. This material consisted of PBMCs, mostly from graft donor cells, taken 360 days after TCRalphabeta/CD19-depleted stem cell transplant. The receptors were gathered from a boy under three years old who had a stem cell transplant for Wiskott-Aldrich syndrome, so the T cells may come from the graft donor. The CDR3 runs from the conserved cysteine through the conserved F or W. A D gene is named only where the DNA matches it firmly. The size of a clone is reported for some rows only, either as once, few or many, or as a class for expanded clones.

clone size: many
D gene: TRBD1
J gene: TRBJ1-1
V gene: TRBV6-5
CDR3 DNA: TGTGCCAGCAGCCGCCCAGGGGGCCACACTGAAGCTTTCTTT
CDR3 protein: CASSRPGGHTEAFF

clone size: -
D gene: TRBD1
J gene: TRBJ1-4
V gene: TRBV2
CDR3 DNA: TGTGCCAGCAGTGTACCGGGGACAGTTCTTGAAAAACTGTTTTTT
CDR3 protein: CASSVPGTVLEKLFF

clone size: -
D gene: -
J gene: TRBJ2-1
V gene: TRBV18
CDR3 DNA: TGTGCCAGCTCACCAATGAGCGAGTCCTACAATGAGCAGTTCTTC
CDR3 protein: CASSPMSESYNEQFF

clone size: few
D gene: -
J gene: TRBJ2-1
V gene: TRBV20-1
CDR3 DNA: TGCAGTGCTAGCCAGGTTTCCTACAATGAGCAGTTCTTC
CDR3 protein: CSASQVSYNEQFF

clone size: -
D gene: TRBD1
J gene: TRBJ1-1
V gene: TRBV29-1
CDR3 DNA: TGCAGCGGCTGGGACAGTTGGAACACTGAAGCTTTCTTT
CDR3 protein: CSGWDSWNTEAFF

clone size: few
D gene: -
J gene: TRBJ2-2
V gene: TRBV4-2
CDR3 DNA: TGTGCCAGCAGCCAAGCGGGGTCAGGCACCGGGGAGCTGTTTTTT
CDR3 protein: CASSQAGSGTGELFF

clone size: -
D gene: -
J gene: TRBJ2-1
V gene: TRBV12-3/TRBV12-4
CDR3 DNA: TGTGCCAGCAGAACCCTACAGGGTTACAATGAGCAGTTCTTC
CDR3 protein: CASRTLQGYNEQFF

clone size: few
D gene: -
J gene: TRBJ2-1
V gene: TRBV2
CDR3 DNA: TGTGCCAGCAGTGAAGAGGCACCCGTACTAGGTATAGAGCAGTTCTTC
CDR3 protein: CASSEEAPVLGIEQFF

clone size: many
D gene: TRBD1
J gene: TRBJ2-3
V gene: TRBV12-3/TRBV12-4
CDR3 DNA: TGTGCCAGCAGTCCCTACAGGGGATTTGGCACAGATACGCAGTATTTT
CDR3 protein: CASSPYRGFGTDTQYF

clone size: few
D gene: -
J gene: TRBJ2-1
V gene: TRBV5-1
CDR3 DNA: TGCGCCAGCAGCTTGTGGTCTATCGGAGGATCCTACAATGAGCAGTTCTTC
CDR3 protein: CASSLWSIGGSYNEQFF

clone size: few
D gene: -
J gene: TRBJ1-1
V gene: TRBV7-2
CDR3 DNA: TGTGCCAGCAGCTCAGACCCTACAGGGTACACTGAAGCTTTCTTT
CDR3 protein: CASSSDPTGYTEAFF

clone size: -
D gene: -
J gene: TRBJ2-5
V gene: TRBV2
CDR3 DNA: TGTGCCAGCAGTGATCTGTCGGAGACCCAGTACTTC
CDR3 protein: CASSDLSETQYF

clone size: -
D gene: -
J gene: TRBJ1-1
V gene: TRBV7-2
CDR3 DNA: TGTGCCAGCAGCTTCCCCAGGGTACGGAACACTGAAGCTTTCTTT
CDR3 protein: CASSFPRVRNTEAFF

clone size: -
D gene: -
J gene: TRBJ2-1
V gene: TRBV7-2
CDR3 DNA: TGTGCCAGCAGCTCCCGTGACAGATGGGAAGACAATGAGCAGTTCTTC
CDR3 protein: CASSSRDRWEDNEQFF

clone size: -
D gene: TRBD2
J gene: TRBJ2-5
V gene: TRBV7-2
CDR3 DNA: TGTGCCAGCAGCTTTCGATGGCTAGCGGGAGGGTGGGAGACCCAGTACTTC
CDR3 protein: CASSFRWLAGGWETQYF

clone size: -
D gene: TRBD2
J gene: TRBJ2-3
V gene: TRBV7-9
CDR3 DNA: TGTGCCAGCAGCTCGTTACTAGCGACCCCGGCAGATACGCAGTATTTT
CDR3 protein: CASSSLLATPADTQYF

clone size: few
D gene: TRBD1
J gene: TRBJ2-5
V gene: TRBV5-1
CDR3 DNA: TGCGCCAGCAGCTTCCGGGACAGGGGTCAGACCCAGTACTTC
CDR3 protein: CASSFRDRGQTQYF

clone size: few
D gene: -
J gene: TRBJ2-7
V gene: TRBV12-3/TRBV12-4
CDR3 DNA: TGTGCCAGCAGATTAGGACCAGGGGCCGAGCAGTACTTC
CDR3 protein: CASRLGPGAEQYF

clone size: -
D gene: -
J gene: TRBJ2-6
V gene: TRBV5-4
CDR3 DNA: TGTGCCAGCAGCGCTTCCGGGCACAGGGCCGGGGCCAACGTCCTGACTTTC
CDR3 protein: CASSASGHRAGANVLTF

clone size: few
D gene: -
J gene: TRBJ2-7
V gene: TRBV11-2
CDR3 DNA: TGTGCCAGCGGTCCGGGACCCACCTACGAGCAGTACTTC
CDR3 protein: CASGPGPTYEQYF

clone size: few
D gene: TRBD2
J gene: TRBJ2-7
V gene: TRBV5-1
CDR3 DNA: TGCGCCAGCAGCTTGGAAGCAGGCGGGAGGGCCTACGAGCAGTACTTC
CDR3 protein: CASSLEAGGRAYEQYF

clone size: -
D gene: TRBD1
J gene: TRBJ1-1
V gene: TRBV11-3
CDR3 DNA: TGTGCCAGCAAAGTAAAACAGGGGGCGAGCACTGAAGCTTTCTTT
CDR3 protein: CASKVKQGASTEAFF

clone size: -
D gene: -
J gene: TRBJ2-2
V gene: TRBV15
CDR3 DNA: TGTGCCACCAGCAGAGACCGGGGGAGAGTCGGGGAGCTGTTTTTT
CDR3 protein: CATSRDRGRVGELFF

clone size: many
D gene: -
J gene: TRBJ2-1
V gene: TRBV7-9
CDR3 DNA: TGTGCCAGCAGCACCACTAGCTCTCAAGGCTCCTACAATGAGCAGTTCTTC
CDR3 protein: CASSTTSSQGSYNEQFF

clone size: -
D gene: -
J gene: TRBJ1-2
V gene: TRBV3-1
CDR3 DNA: TGTGCCAGCAGCCGAAGGGGGAACTATGGCTACACCTTC
CDR3 protein: CASSRRGNYGYTF

clone size: -
D gene: -
J gene: TRBJ2-3
V gene: TRBV7-6
CDR3 DNA: TGTGCCAGCAGTTTCCGGACACTTGATCGAGCAGATACGCAGTATTTT
CDR3 protein: CASSFRTLDRADTQYF

clone size: -
D gene: TRBD2
J gene: TRBJ2-3
V gene: TRBV12-3/TRBV12-4
CDR3 DNA: TGTGCCAGCAGTTTTGAGGGCGGGGGAAATACGCAGTATTTT
CDR3 protein: CASSFEGGGNTQYF

clone size: few
D gene: -
J gene: TRBJ2-7
V gene: TRBV18
CDR3 DNA: TGTGCCAGCTCACCATCGTGGGGGGTGCTCTACGAGCAGTACTTC
CDR3 protein: CASSPSWGVLYEQYF

clone size: few
D gene: TRBD2
J gene: TRBJ2-7
V gene: TRBV18
CDR3 DNA: TGTGCCAGCTCACCACCAAGGAGTAGCGGGAGGTACGAGCAGTACTTC
CDR3 protein: CASSPPRSSGRYEQYF

clone size: few
D gene: -
J gene: TRBJ1-3
V gene: TRBV12-3/TRBV12-4
CDR3 DNA: TGTGCCAGCAGTTTTTTTGCAGGTCCTACTGGAAACACCATATATTTT
CDR3 protein: CASSFFAGPTGNTIYF

clone size: -
D gene: TRBD1
J gene: TRBJ2-7
V gene: TRBV18
CDR3 DNA: TGTGCCAGCTCCCGAAGCTTCAGGGGGCGCCTTTTGAGCTCCTACGAGCAGTACTTC
CDR3 protein: CASSRSFRGRLLSSYEQYF